This is a list of T cell receptor beta chains from one sample in a study of long-term antiretroviral therapy in people with HIV. Profiling relied on immunoSEQ multiplex PCR, and the TCRdb table lists in-frame clones only, not all of them. Seen here are 27,000 or so clones, nearly 85% observed once, and the top ten hold roughly a tenth. The sample here was unsorted PBMCs, taken 0.8 years before starting antiretroviral therapy. Receptors originate from a young man with HIV. CDR3s include the opening cysteine and the closing phenylalanine or tryptophan. Fields, in order: CDR3 protein, CDR3 DNA, clone size, V gene, J gene, D gene. D genes are given only for firm matches. The size of a clone is reported for some rows only, either as once, few or many, or as a class for expanded clones.

cdr3_aa: CASPRGERGEEQYF
cdr3_nt: TGTGCAAGTCCGAGGGGGGAGAGGGGGGAGGAGCAGTACTTC
clone_size: -
v_call: TRBV12-2
j_call: TRBJ2-7
d_call: -

cdr3_aa: CATQGFGASGRFTQYF
cdr3_nt: TGTGCCACCCAAGGTTTCGGGGCTAGCGGGAGATTCACGCAGTATTTT
clone_size: -
v_call: TRBV25-1
j_call: TRBJ2-3
d_call: TRBD2

cdr3_aa: CASSPGGKRDTQYF
cdr3_nt: TGTGCCAGTAGCCCCGGGGGTAAGAGAGATACGCAGTATTTT
clone_size: -
v_call: TRBV19
j_call: TRBJ2-3
d_call: -

cdr3_aa: CASSIYGDGELFF
cdr3_nt: TGTGCCAGTAGTATATACGGGGACGGGGAGCTGTTTTTT
clone_size: -
v_call: TRBV19
j_call: TRBJ2-2
d_call: -

cdr3_aa: CASSRLAGGLGTDTQYF
cdr3_nt: TGTGCCAGCAGTAGACTAGCGGGAGGGTTGGGCACAGATACGCAGTATTTT
clone_size: -
v_call: TRBV27
j_call: TRBJ2-3
d_call: TRBD2

cdr3_aa: CASSPKTGFGYTF
cdr3_nt: TGTGCCAGCAGCCCCAAGACAGGGTTTGGCTACACCTTC
clone_size: once
v_call: TRBV4-2
j_call: TRBJ1-2
d_call: TRBD1

cdr3_aa: CASSLVRTEETGELFF
cdr3_nt: TGCGCCAGCAGCTTGGTGAGGACAGAAGAGACCGGGGAGCTGTTTTTT
clone_size: -
v_call: TRBV5-1
j_call: TRBJ2-2
d_call: -

cdr3_aa: CASSSDWTDTQYF
cdr3_nt: TGTGCCAGCAGCTCCGACTGGACAGATACGCAGTATTTT
clone_size: -
v_call: TRBV7-2
j_call: TRBJ2-3
d_call: -

cdr3_aa: CASSSRGGRDSNQPQHF
cdr3_nt: TGTGCCAGCAGCTCCAGGGGGGGGCGAGATAGCAATCAGCCCCAGCATTTT
clone_size: -
v_call: TRBV7-6
j_call: TRBJ1-5
d_call: TRBD1

cdr3_aa: CASTSTGGGRGVSPLHF
cdr3_nt: TGTGCCAGCACCTCAACCGGAGGGGGACGGGGTGTTTCACCCCTCCACTTT
clone_size: -
v_call: TRBV7-9
j_call: TRBJ1-6
d_call: -

cdr3_aa: CASSLQGTEQYF
cdr3_nt: TGTGCCAGCAGTTTACAGGGGACCGAGCAGTACTTC
clone_size: -
v_call: TRBV28
j_call: TRBJ2-7
d_call: -

cdr3_aa: CASRRGWTGTSTDTQYF
cdr3_nt: TGTGCCAGCAGACGTGGGTGGACAGGAACTAGCACAGATACGCAGTATTTT
clone_size: -
v_call: TRBV7-9
j_call: TRBJ2-3
d_call: TRBD1

cdr3_aa: CAWSSKRQGRTGELFF
cdr3_nt: TGTGCCTGGAGTAGTAAAAGGCAGGGGCGAACCGGGGAGCTGTTTTTT
clone_size: -
v_call: TRBV30
j_call: TRBJ2-2
d_call: -

cdr3_aa: CASSLGGGTEAFF
cdr3_nt: TGTGCCAGCAGCTTAGGAGGGGGCACTGAAGCTTTCTTT
clone_size: -
v_call: TRBV13
j_call: TRBJ1-1
d_call: -

cdr3_aa: CASSLSGLGHNEQFF
cdr3_nt: TGTGCCAGCAGTTTATCGGGACTTGGTCACAATGAGCAGTTCTTC
clone_size: -
v_call: TRBV27
j_call: TRBJ2-1
d_call: -

cdr3_aa: CASSIRTSGRALVANEQFF
cdr3_nt: TGTGCCAGCAGTATCCGGACTAGCGGGAGGGCCCTCGTAGCCAATGAGCAGTTCTTC
clone_size: -
v_call: TRBV27
j_call: TRBJ2-1
d_call: TRBD2

cdr3_aa: CASSPKTASYEQYF
cdr3_nt: TGTGCCAGCAGCCCGAAGACTGCCTCCTACGAGCAGTACTTC
clone_size: -
v_call: TRBV27
j_call: TRBJ2-7
d_call: -

cdr3_aa: CASGLVQLSNYGYTF
cdr3_nt: TGTGCTAGTGGTTTGGTACAGCTATCCAACTATGGCTACACCTTC
clone_size: -
v_call: TRBV12-5
j_call: TRBJ1-2
d_call: -

cdr3_aa: CASSSLGLSSYEQYF
cdr3_nt: TGTGCCAGCAGCTCCCTAGGACTGAGCTCCTACGAGCAGTACTTC
clone_size: -
v_call: TRBV6-5
j_call: TRBJ2-7
d_call: -

cdr3_aa: CASSYVGNYGYTF
cdr3_nt: TGTGCCAGCAGTTACGTTGGAAACTATGGCTACACCTTC
clone_size: few
v_call: TRBV6-5
j_call: TRBJ1-2
d_call: -

cdr3_aa: CASTVGGTGLVYGYTF
cdr3_nt: TGTGCCAGCACCGTGGGAGGGACAGGCCTTGTCTATGGCTACACCTTC
clone_size: -
v_call: TRBV5-4
j_call: TRBJ1-2
d_call: TRBD1

cdr3_aa: CASSSQELGISNEKLFF
cdr3_nt: TGTGCCAGCAGTTCACAGGAATTGGGGATCTCTAATGAAAAACTGTTTTTT
clone_size: -
v_call: TRBV28
j_call: TRBJ1-4
d_call: -

cdr3_aa: CASTSQGSNTEAFF
cdr3_nt: TGCGCCAGCACCTCTCAGGGGTCTAACACTGAAGCTTTCTTT
clone_size: -
v_call: TRBV5-1
j_call: TRBJ1-1
d_call: -

cdr3_aa: CASSPPGGGYGYTF
cdr3_nt: TGTGCCAGCAGCCCCCCAGGGGGCGGCTATGGCTACACCTTC
clone_size: -
v_call: TRBV7-9
j_call: TRBJ1-2
d_call: TRBD1

cdr3_aa: CASSLGRDNEQFF
cdr3_nt: TGTGCCAGCAGCTTAGGCAGGGACAATGAGCAGTTCTTC
clone_size: -
v_call: TRBV7-2
j_call: TRBJ2-1
d_call: -

cdr3_aa: CASSGTGFSSPLHF
cdr3_nt: TGTGCCAGCAGCGGTACAGGGTTCAGCTCACCCCTCCACTTT
clone_size: -
v_call: TRBV9
j_call: TRBJ1-6
d_call: -

cdr3_aa: CASSVEWEPLATEQFF
cdr3_nt: TGTGCCAGCAGCGTAGAATGGGAGCCACTAGCGACTGAGCAGTTCTTC
clone_size: -
v_call: TRBV9
j_call: TRBJ2-1
d_call: TRBD2

cdr3_aa: CAWRTSGTDTQYF
cdr3_nt: TGTGCCTGGAGAACATCAGGCACAGATACGCAGTATTTT
clone_size: -
v_call: TRBV30
j_call: TRBJ2-3
d_call: -

cdr3_aa: CASREGFSGRASEQYF
cdr3_nt: TGTGCCAGCAGAGAAGGCTTTAGCGGGAGGGCCTCCGAGCAGTACTTC
clone_size: -
v_call: TRBV2
j_call: TRBJ2-7
d_call: TRBD2

cdr3_aa: CASIKTAQKSYGYTF
cdr3_nt: TGTGCCAGCATTAAAACAGCACAAAAAAGCTATGGCTACACCTTC
clone_size: -
v_call: TRBV2
j_call: TRBJ1-2
d_call: -

cdr3_aa: CASSAWVYEQYF
cdr3_nt: TGTGCCAGCAGCGCTTGGGTCTACGAGCAGTACTTC
clone_size: once
v_call: TRBV14
j_call: TRBJ2-7
d_call: -

cdr3_aa: CASSISGTGELFF
cdr3_nt: TGTGCCAGCAGCATTAGCGGTACCGGGGAGCTGTTTTTT
clone_size: few
v_call: TRBV7-6
j_call: TRBJ2-2
d_call: -

cdr3_aa: CASSNSFLLRSPRSSTGELFF
cdr3_nt: TGTGCCAGCAGCAACTCGTTTCTCCTTAGATCTCCCCGTTCCTCCACCGGGGAGCTGTTTTTT
clone_size: -
v_call: TRBV21-1
j_call: TRBJ2-2
d_call: -

cdr3_aa: CASSIFRDDYGYTF
cdr3_nt: TGTGCCAGCAGCATATTCCGGGACGACTATGGCTACACCTTC
clone_size: -
v_call: TRBV9
j_call: TRBJ1-2
d_call: -

cdr3_aa: CASSLARGTGANVLTF
cdr3_nt: TGTGCCAGCAGCTTAGCGCGGGGTACTGGGGCCAACGTCCTGACTTTC
clone_size: -
v_call: TRBV7-9
j_call: TRBJ2-6
d_call: -

cdr3_aa: CASSNEGNTEAFF
cdr3_nt: TGTGCCAGCAGCAACGAGGGGAACACTGAAGCTTTCTTT
clone_size: -
v_call: TRBV6-5
j_call: TRBJ1-1
d_call: -

cdr3_aa: CASSQDGQGGQPQHF
cdr3_nt: TGTGCCAGCAGCCAAGATGGCCAGGGGGGTCAGCCCCAGCATTTT
clone_size: -
v_call: TRBV4-2
j_call: TRBJ1-5
d_call: TRBD1

cdr3_aa: CASSFRQGYGYTF
cdr3_nt: TGTGCCAGCAGCTTCCGACAGGGCTATGGCTACACCTTC
clone_size: -
v_call: TRBV5-1
j_call: TRBJ1-2
d_call: TRBD1

cdr3_aa: CASSPGQGLNYTF
cdr3_nt: TGTGCCAGCAGTCCGGGACAGGGGTTAAACTACACCTTC
clone_size: -
v_call: TRBV6-5
j_call: TRBJ1-2
d_call: TRBD1

cdr3_aa: CASSPGTYYNEQFF
cdr3_nt: TGCGCCAGCAGCCCTGGGACATACTACAATGAGCAGTTCTTC
clone_size: -
v_call: TRBV5-1
j_call: TRBJ2-1
d_call: -

cdr3_aa: CASSRGPFPEAFF
cdr3_nt: TGTGCCAGCAGCCGAGGACCTTTTCCTGAAGCTTTCTTT
clone_size: -
v_call: TRBV28
j_call: TRBJ1-1
d_call: -